The 15 T cell receptor beta chains reported below all come from one sample, sequenced in a study of STAT5B mutations in CD4+ large granular lymphocyte leukemia. Generated by immunoSEQ multiplex PCR, the TCRdb table keeps only in-frame clones and is missing some. The sample has approximately 40,000 clones, around 84% seen once. Sequencing was carried out using CD4+ T cells from blood buffy coats. These receptors came from a human donor in good health.

CDR3 nucleotide sequence: TGCGCCAGCAGCTTGGGCGGCGACAGCTACAATGAGCAGTTCTTC. It encodes CASSLGGDSYNEQFF. This chain joins TRBV5-1 and TRBJ2-1, with TRBD1 as a possible D gene (5 bases). Germline V gives CDR1 SGHRS, CDR2 YFSETQ. Trimming took 0 bases from V and 3 from J, leaving 10 bases between them. The length of the CDR3 is 15 residues. The full variable domain, rest sourced from reference TRBV5-1 and TRBJ2-1, is KAGVTQTPRYLIKTRGQQVTLSCSPISGHRSVSWYQQTPGQGLQFLFEYFSETQRNKGNFPGRFSGRQFSNSRSEMNVSTLELGDSALYLCASSLGGDSYNEQFFGPGTRLTVL.

V and J are TRBV29-1 and TRBJ2-3, with 10 nucleotides matching TRBD1. This CDR3 has 14 residues. Germline assignment: CDR1 SQVTM and CDR2 ANQGSEA. With V trimmed by 4 bases and J by 4 bases, 5 bases remained unmatched. As DNA, the CDR3 is TGCAGCGTTGGCGGACAGGGGGTTGCAGATACGCAGTATTTT. This codes for CSVGGQGVADTQYF.

This clone was observed a single time. This chain joins TRBV7-8 and TRBJ2-7; 9 nucleotides match TRBD1. Germline CDR1 reads SGHVS; CDR2 reads FQNEAQ. V gave up 4 bases and J gave up 5 bases; unmatched junction bases: 12. The length of the CDR3 is 16 residues. CDR3 sequence (DNA): TGTGCCAGCAGCTCGAGGCCCGGGACAGGGATTAACGAGCAGTACTTC. Protein: CASSSRPGTGINEQYF.

This chain uses TRBV30 with TRBJ2-6; no firm D call. Germline-derived CDR1 and CDR2 are GTSNPN and SVGIG (reference sequence). V lost 5 bases and J lost 4, with 12 bases in between. The CDR3 spans 14 residues. The DNA of the CDR3 is TGTGCCTGGGCCCTGCCCTTAGGGGCCAACGTCCTGACTTTC. Amino acid sequence: CAWALPLGANVLTF.

This rearrangement joins TRBV11-2 to TRBJ1-3; D unresolved. The V gene lost 3 bases and the J gene lost 4 bases, with 16 bases spanning the gap. CDR3 length: 16 residues. Germline CDR1 SGHAT, CDR2 FQNNGV. The CDR3 DNA reads TGTGCCAGCAGCTTCCAAGTATTGGCCGCCGGAAACACCATATATTTT. Translating it yields CASSFQVLAAGNTIYF.

The chain uses TRBV9 and TRBJ2-6, with a tentative D call TRBD2 (5 bases). Trimming shortened V by 4 bases and J by 2 bases, and 13 bases separated the two germline ends. Germline V gene data show CDR1 as SGDLS and CDR2 as YYNGEE. This CDR3 has 16 residues. CDR3 protein: CASSPWTDAGANVLTF. The CDR3 bases are TGTGCCAGCAGCCCCTGGACTGACGCTGGGGCCAACGTCCTGACTTTC. Full variable domain (rest looked up from reference TRBV9 and TRBJ2-6): DSGVTQTPKHLITATGQRVTLRCSPRSGDLSVYWYQQSLDQGLQFLIQYYNGEERAKGNILERFSAQQFPDLHSELNLSSLELGDSALYFCASSPWTDAGANVLTFGAGSRLTVL.

The chain joins TRBV7-3 to TRBJ2-1; D unclear. There are 12 residues in the CDR3. Deletions cut 5 bases from V and 4 bases from J, with 6 bases between. Germline lookup yields CDR1 SGHTA and CDR2 FQGTGA. DNA for the CDR3: TGTGCCAGCAGCGCTGAATACAATGAGCAGTTCTTC. Residues: CASSAEYNEQFF.

The V gene is TRBV7-2, the J gene TRBJ2-2, with D maybe TRBD1 (6 bases). Germline V CDR1 and CDR2: SGHTA, FQGNSA. The ends were cut back, 5 bases at V and 2 bases at J, with 21 bases in the middle. This CDR3 region has 18 residues. The CDR3 sequence is CASSHGTGRSSNTGELFF. The CDR3 nucleotides are TGTGCCAGCAGCCATGGCACAGGGCGGAGTTCAAACACCGGGGAGCTGTTTTTT.

The genes are TRBV18 and TRBJ1-2, with 9 bases identical to TRBD1. V lost 2 bases and J lost 3; bases outside the gene matches: 10. The CDR3 extends over 17 amino acids. Germline CDR1 is KGHSH and CDR2 is LQKENI. CDR3 loop: CASSPRGQGVEDYGYTF. The CDR3 coding sequence is TGTGCCAGCTCACCAAGGGGACAGGGAGTAGAGGACTATGGCTACACCTTC.

CDR3 sequence: CASSSNRVGTEAFF. Written as DNA, the CDR3 is TGTGCCAGCAGCTCGAACAGGGTTGGGACTGAAGCTTTCTTT. The chain carries TRBV11-2 and TRBJ1-1; D perhaps matches TRBD1 (6 bases). CDR3 length: 14 residues. Trimming left V 4 bases short and J 5 bases short, with 14 bases between. CDR1 and CDR2 from the germline V gene are SGHAT and FQNNGV.

The chain uses TRBV5-4 and TRBJ2-1; possibly TRBD1 for D (7 bases). Deletions cut 4 bases from V and 0 bases from J, with 11 bases between. The CDR3 is 15 amino acids. CDR1 SGHNT and CDR2 YYREEE come from the germline V gene (reference sequence). Here the CDR3 DNA reads TGTGCCAGCAGCCTTCAGGGGGGCTCCTACAATGAGCAGTTCTTC. The encoded protein is CASSLQGGSYNEQFF.

The chain couples TRBV6-5 to TRBJ2-5, with D tentatively TRBD2 (6 bases). Trimming shortened V by 4 bases and J by 3 bases, and 18 bases separated the two germline ends. Germline CDR1 MNHEY, CDR2 SVGAGI. This CDR3 spans 16 amino acids. CDR3 sequence: CASSFRSLQREETQYF. For the CDR3, the DNA is TGTGCCAGCAGTTTCCGTTCCCTTCAGCGGGAAGAGACCCAGTACTTC.

The chain carries TRBV29-1 and TRBJ1-2; the match to TRBD1 covers 11 bases. The germline V gene encodes CDR1 SQVTM and CDR2 ANQGSEA. CDR3 length: 14 residues. Trimming cost V 5 bases and J 4 bases; bases outside gene matches: 6. CDR3 in DNA: TGCAGCGTTATTGGGACAGGGGGTCCCTATGGCTACACCTTC. Residues: CSVIGTGGPYGYTF.

The chain recombines TRBV29-1 with TRBJ2-3; D not resolved. CDR3 length equals 15 residues. Germline CDR1 reads SQVTM; CDR2 reads ANQGSEA. V was pared by 5 bases and J by 1 base, with 16 bases between. The CDR3 protein is CSVSPHLDGTDTQYF. For the CDR3, the DNA is TGCAGCGTTTCCCCCCACCTAGACGGCACAGATACGCAGTATTTT.

Only one count was recorded for this clone. The rearrangement joins TRBV7-9 to TRBJ2-4, with D uncertain. V was cut by 1 base and J by 6 bases, with 10 bases left in between. This CDR3 spans 14 amino acids. Germline CDR1 SEHNR, CDR2 FQNEAQ (reference sequence). CDR3 DNA: TGTGCCAGCAGCTTAGAAGGCAAGTTAAACATTCAGTACTTC. Its protein product is CASSLEGKLNIQYF.